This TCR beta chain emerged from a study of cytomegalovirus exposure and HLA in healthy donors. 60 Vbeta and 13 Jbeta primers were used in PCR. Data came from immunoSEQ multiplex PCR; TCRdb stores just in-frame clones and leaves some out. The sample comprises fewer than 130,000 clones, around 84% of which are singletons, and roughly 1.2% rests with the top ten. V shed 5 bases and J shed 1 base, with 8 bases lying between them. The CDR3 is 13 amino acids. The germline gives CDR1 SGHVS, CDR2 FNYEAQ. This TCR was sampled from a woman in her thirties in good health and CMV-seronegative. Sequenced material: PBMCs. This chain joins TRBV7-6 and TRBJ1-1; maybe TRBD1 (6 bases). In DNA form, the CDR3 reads TGTGCCAGCAGCCGCAGGGGGAACACTGAAGCTTTCTTT. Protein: CASSRRGNTEAFF.